This passage covers 23 T cell receptor beta chains from one sample sequenced in a study of neurological immune-mediated disorders. TCRdb used MiXCR to reprocess the 5' RACE reads, holding one entry per CDR3 protein. Among approximately 40,000 distinct CDR3 sequences, roughly a fifth were seen once, and the ten largest hold roughly 4%. Time point indicated: technical triplicate 3. What was sequenced was PBMCs. Source of these receptors: a man in his 60s with HTLV-1-associated myelopathy (HAM/TSP).

The sample holds many counts of this clonotype. The chain uses TRBV29-1 and TRBJ1-1; 7 nucleotides align to TRBD1. Trimming at V came to 6 bases and at J to 0 bases, leaving 7 bases not matched to a gene. This CDR3 comprises 14 residues. Germline lookup yields CDR1 SQVTM and CDR2 ANQGSEA. CDR3 coding DNA: TGCAGCGTCTGGACAGGCTGGGTGAACACTGAAGCTTTCTTT. Its protein product is CSVWTGWVNTEAFF.

This clonotype was counted at least ten times. Sequence at one end of the junction differs from germline and may be a read error. The chain uses TRBV25-1 and TRBJ1-1; the D is unclear. The CDR3 length is 13 residues. Germline CDR1 MGHDK, CDR2 SYGVNS. CDR3 sequence: CASSGPNARSPFF. The CDR3 DNA follows: TGTGCCAGCAGTGGCCCTAACGCGAGATCCCCCTTTTTT.

The chain has TRBV20-1 and TRBJ2-1, with 13 bases aligning to TRBD2. Germline V gives CDR1 DFQATT, CDR2 SNEGSKA (reference sequence). With 5 bases clipped from V and 8 bases from J, the junction kept 9 bases outside the gene matches. The CDR3 runs 15 residues. The CDR3 is CSALPGTSGVHEQFF. The DNA of the CDR3 is TGCAGTGCTCTTCCCGGGACTAGCGGGGTCCATGAGCAGTTCTTC.

This clonotype has ten or more counts. The chain links TRBV7-9 to TRBJ1-1; D remains ambiguous. V lost 5 bases to trimming and J lost 5 bases, with 9 bases between them. The length of the CDR3 is 12 residues. The germline V gene encodes CDR1 SEHNR and CDR2 FQNEAQ (reference sequence). For the CDR3, the DNA is TGTGCCAGCAGCAGTAGATCGACTGAAGCTTTCTTT. Translating it yields CASSSRSTEAFF.

In its sample, this clonotype was seen many times. V gene TRBV7-8 combines with J gene TRBJ2-7; no reliable D call. Germline-derived CDR1 and CDR2 are SGHVS and FQNEAQ. This CDR3 has 14 amino acids. The germline V and J ends were trimmed by 7 bases and 7 bases, with 20 bases remaining between them. The CDR3: CASNQGLLPWEQYF. CDR3 nucleotides: TGTGCCAGCAACCAAGGGCTATTACCCTGGGAGCAGTACTTC.

Details on this clonotype: The junction and the germline gene differ at one end; a read error may be behind it. The J gene is TRBJ2-7, the V gene TRBV11-2, with TRBD1 identical over 7 bases. The CDR3 covers 14 residues. CDR1 SGHAT and CDR2 FQNNGV come from the germline V gene. The CDR3 is CASRLVGQAYEQYF. As DNA, the CDR3 is TGTGCCAGCAGATTAGTAGGACAGGCCTACGAGCAGTACTTC.

This clonotype has at least ten counts. The chain carries TRBV7-2 and TRBJ2-3; D remains ambiguous. This CDR3 has 13 residues. Trimming removed 1 base at V and 3 bases at J, with 5 bases between. The germline CDR1 and CDR2 sequences are SGHTA and FQGNSA. Here the CDR3 DNA reads TGTGCCAGCAGCTTAGAAAGAACAGATACGCAGTATTTT. Encoded protein: CASSLERTDTQYF.

V is TRBV27 and J is TRBJ2-7; D ambiguous. The CDR3 sequence is 14 residues long. From germline, CDR1 is MNHEY and CDR2 SMNVEV (reference sequence). V shed 3 bases and J shed 5 bases, with 14 bases lying between them. The CDR3 loop is CASSLEGPSNEQYF. The CDR3 nucleotides are TGTGCCAGCAGTTTGGAAGGACCATCAAACGAGCAGTACTTC.

This clonotype is medium-sized (0.01 to 0.1%) in the sample. The J gene is TRBJ2-7, the V gene TRBV10-3, with 10 bases lining up with TRBD2. The CDR3 contains 16 residues. The V segment lost 0 bases and the J segment 3 bases; nucleotides outside the gene matches: 5. From germline, CDR1 is ENHRY and CDR2 SYGVKD. The CDR3, as DNA: TGTGCCATCAGTGAGTCGCAACTAGCGGGACACTACGAGCAGTACTTC. It is translated as CAISESQLAGHYEQYF.

CDR3 protein: CASVTQYF. The CDR3 DNA follows: TGCGCCAGCGTTACGCAGTATTTT. The V call is TRBV5-1, the J call TRBJ2-3; D is ambiguous. Germline V gene lookup returns CDR1 SGHRS and CDR2 YFSETQ. The CDR3 contains 8 residues. The V gene lost 7 bases and the J gene lost 8 bases, with 2 bases spanning the gap.

In this sample, this clonotype turned up many times. The J gene is TRBJ2-3, the V gene TRBV5-1; 7 bases are a match to TRBD1. Unmatched junction bases numbered 5, after V lost 2 bases and J lost 2 bases. The CDR3 sequence is 15 residues long. Germline lookup yields CDR1 SGHRS and CDR2 YFSETQ. CDR3 DNA sequence: TGCGCCAGCAGCTTAACGGGACAGTACACAGATACGCAGTATTTT. Protein product: CASSLTGQYTDTQYF.

This chain joins TRBV20-1 and TRBJ2-1; 12 bases are a match to TRBD2. The CDR3 runs 14 residues. V was pared by 5 bases and J by 6 bases, with 5 bases of the junction left unmatched. CDR1 and CDR2 from the germline V gene are DFQATT and SNEGSKA (reference sequence). The DNA of the CDR3 is TGCAGTGCTCTAGGACTAGCGGGACGCAATGAGCAGTTCTTC. Its translation: CSALGLAGRNEQFF.

This clonotype was recorded many times. The chain recombines TRBV20-1 with TRBJ2-6; no clear D gene. From germline, CDR1 is DFQATT and CDR2 SNEGSKA (reference sequence). The CDR3 covers 18 residues. The V and J ends lost 0 bases and 4 bases respectively, with 19 bases between them. The CDR3 DNA sequence: TGCAGTGCTAGAGATGCCAGTTCTCCCTCAAGGGGGGCCAACGTCCTGACTTTC. Protein sequence: CSARDASSPSRGANVLTF.

This clonotype was counted many times. V and J are TRBV6-5 and TRBJ2-5; 10 bases fit TRBD2. V was clipped by 2 bases and J by 5 bases; unmatched bases: 5. CDR3 length: 15 amino acids. Germline loops: CDR1 MNHEY, CDR2 SVGAGI. The CDR3 DNA reads TGTGCCAGCAGTTACCTAGCGGGAGAACTGGAGACCCAGTACTTC. It translates to CASSYLAGELETQYF.

At least ten counts were recorded for this clonotype. Sequence at one end of the junction differs from germline and may be a read error. V usage is TRBV18 and J usage is TRBJ2-1; 16 nucleotides agree with TRBD2. Germline V gene data show CDR1 as KGHSH and CDR2 as LQKENI. This CDR3 is 14 amino acids long. In DNA, the CDR3 is TGTGCCAGCTCACCCCCCGGGACTAGCGGGAGGGCCGTCTTC. Residues: CASSPPGTSGRAVF. Complete variable domain (other parts from reference TRBV18 and TRBJ2-1): NAGVMQNPRHLVRRRGQEARLRCSPMKGHSHVYWYRQLPEEGLKFMVYLQKENIIDESGMPKERFSAEFPKEGPSILRIQQVVRGDSAAYFCASSPPGTSGRAVFGPGTRLTVL.

There are many counts of this clonotype. V and J are TRBV20-1 and TRBJ2-3; 7 bases fit TRBD2. The CDR3 runs 12 residues. Germline-derived CDR1 and CDR2 are DFQATT and SNEGSKA (reference sequence). J gave up 9 bases and V 5 bases, and 8 bases lay outside the gene matches. The CDR3 nucleotides are TGCAGTGCTGCGACCACCGGGGGGACGCAGTATTTT. It encodes CSAATTGGTQYF.

This clonotype was picked up many times. The chain has TRBV9 and TRBJ2-1; TRBD2 is a possible D gene (6 bases). The CDR3 length is 16 residues. With 2 bases removed from V and 2 bases from J, the gap between germline ends came to 14 bases. The germline V gene encodes CDR1 SGDLS and CDR2 YYNGEE. The CDR3 nucleotides are TGTGCCAGCAGCGTGGGCGGGGCCGCCCCCTACAATGAGCAGTTCTTC. Translated: CASSVGGAAPYNEQFF.

This clonotype was seen at least ten times. The chain joins TRBV2 to TRBJ2-5; D uncertain. With 5 bases removed from V and 2 bases from J, the gap between germline ends came to 0 bases. Germline loops: CDR1 SNHLY, CDR2 FYNNEI. The CDR3 has 10 residues. In nucleotides, the CDR3 is TGTGCCAGCAGTCAAGAGACCCAGTACTTC. Protein product: CASSQETQYF.

This clonotype was counted at least ten times. The chain uses TRBV12-3 or TRBV12-4 and TRBJ2-2; D remains ambiguous. This CDR3 contains 13 residues. The V gene lost 7 bases and the J gene lost 2 bases, with 8 bases spanning the gap. CDR3 sequence: CASTNYNTGELFF. CDR3 DNA: TGTGCCAGCACCAACTACAACACCGGGGAGCTGTTTTTT.

To note about this clonotype: Germline and junction disagree at one end, which may indicate a read error. The rearrangement joins TRBV29-1 to TRBJ2-5; D unclear. The CDR3 spans 12 residues. CDR1 is SQVTM and CDR2 is ANQGSEA in the germline V gene. CDR3 bases: TGCAGCGTTGGAAATCATCAAGAGGCCCAGTACTTC. This translates into CSVGNHQEAQYF.

This sequence joins TRBV18 and TRBJ2-3; 12 bases are a match to TRBD2. The CDR3 is made up of 15 amino acids. CDR1 and CDR2 (germline): KGHSH, LQKENI. The V segment lost 6 bases and the J segment 2 bases; nucleotides outside the gene matches: 3. Here the CDR3 reads CASSRTSGNTDTQYF. CDR3 in DNA: TGTGCCAGCTCCCGGACTAGCGGGAACACAGATACGCAGTATTTT.

The sample holds many counts of this clonotype. This chain uses TRBV5-1 with TRBJ2-2, with 9 bases aligning to TRBD1. The V segment lost 0 bases and the J segment 5 bases; nucleotides outside the gene matches: 11. The CDR3 spans 18 residues. Germline CDR1 SGHRS, CDR2 YFSETQ. CDR3 residues: CASSLVPGQGIETGELFF. CDR3 nucleotide sequence: TGCGCCAGCAGCTTGGTTCCGGGACAGGGAATCGAAACCGGGGAGCTGTTTTTT.

This clonotype has a handful of counts. The chain uses TRBV7-3 and TRBJ2-1; D may be TRBD1 or TRBD2 (5 bases each). Germline loops: CDR1 SGHTA, CDR2 FQGTGA. The CDR3 loop spans 15 amino acids. With 3 bases removed from V and 0 bases from J, the gap between germline ends came to 9 bases. This CDR3 reads CASSLGPSSYNEQFF. CDR3 nucleotides: TGTGCCAGCAGCTTGGGACCCAGCTCCTACAATGAGCAGTTCTTC.